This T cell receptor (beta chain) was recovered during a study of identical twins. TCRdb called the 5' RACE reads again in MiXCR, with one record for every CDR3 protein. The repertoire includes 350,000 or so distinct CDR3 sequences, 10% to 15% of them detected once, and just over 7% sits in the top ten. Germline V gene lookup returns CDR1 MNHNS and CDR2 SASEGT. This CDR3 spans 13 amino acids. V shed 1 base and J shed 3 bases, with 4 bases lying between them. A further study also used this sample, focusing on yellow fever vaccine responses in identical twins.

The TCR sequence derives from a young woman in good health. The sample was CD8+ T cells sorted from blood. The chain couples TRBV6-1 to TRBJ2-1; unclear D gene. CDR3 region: CASSEEDYNEQFF. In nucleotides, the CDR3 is TGTGCCAGCAGTGAAGAGGACTACAATGAGCAGTTCTTC.